The rows below give T cell receptor beta chains drawn from one sample of a study of T-cell reconstitution after alpha-beta-depleted transplantation in children. One entry per CDR3 protein results from TCRdb running MiXCR on the PCR reads. The data hold around 670,000 distinct CDR3 sequences, with around 13% observed a single time. The source material was PBMCs, sampled before TCRalphabeta/CD19-depleted stem cell transplant. These receptors were obtained from a girl aged 2-10 years with congenital amegakaryocytic thrombocytopenia, due to receive a stem cell transplant. Each CDR3 is given with its conserved first and last residue. A D gene is named only where the DNA matches it firmly. Where a row states a size, it is once, few, many or the class of an expanded clone; other rows omit it.

CDR3aa: CASSPLTSLNNEQFF
CDR3nt: TGTGCCAGCAGTCCCCTGACTAGCCTGAACAATGAGCAGTTCTTC
abundance: few
d_gene: TRBD2
v_gene: TRBV12-3/TRBV12-4
j_gene: TRBJ2-1

CDR3aa: CASSQDQMGGEQFF
CDR3nt: TGTGCCAGCAGCCAAGATCAAATGGGGGGGGAGCAGTTCTTC
abundance: few
d_gene: TRBD2
v_gene: TRBV3-1
j_gene: TRBJ2-1

CDR3aa: CASTSYLGLAEDTQYF
CDR3nt: TGTGCCAGCACATCTTATCTAGGACTAGCGGAAGATACGCAGTATTTT
abundance: many
d_gene: TRBD2
v_gene: TRBV2
j_gene: TRBJ2-3

CDR3aa: CASSRQGTIEAFF
CDR3nt: TGTGCCAGCAGCCGACAGGGGACGATTGAAGCTTTCTTT
abundance: many
d_gene: TRBD1
v_gene: TRBV12-3/TRBV12-4
j_gene: TRBJ1-1

CDR3aa: CATELAGGPVDRFF
CDR3nt: TGTGCCACCGAACTAGCGGGAGGGCCGGTTGATCGGTTCTTC
abundance: -
d_gene: TRBD2
v_gene: TRBV10-3
j_gene: TRBJ2-1

CDR3aa: CASSLPPGQIENEQFF
CDR3nt: TGCGCCAGCAGCCTCCCGCCGGGACAGATCGAAAATGAGCAGTTCTTC
abundance: many
d_gene: TRBD1
v_gene: TRBV5-1
j_gene: TRBJ2-1

CDR3aa: CASRLRPEVGYNEQFF
CDR3nt: TGTGCCAGCAGATTACGCCCCGAGGTGGGATACAATGAGCAGTTCTTC
abundance: many
d_gene: -
v_gene: TRBV7-3
j_gene: TRBJ2-1

CDR3aa: CASSTRTEVTDTQYF
CDR3nt: TGCGCCAGTTCCACCCGCACAGAAGTCACAGATACGCAGTATTTT
abundance: -
d_gene: -
v_gene: TRBV5-1
j_gene: TRBJ2-3

CDR3aa: CASSLVFGGELFF
CDR3nt: TGTGCCAGCAGCTTAGTTTTCGGCGGGGAGCTGTTTTTT
abundance: -
d_gene: -
v_gene: TRBV7-2
j_gene: TRBJ2-2

CDR3aa: CASGQSSSTDTQYF
CDR3nt: TGTGCCAGCGGCCAGTCTTCTAGCACAGATACGCAGTATTTT
abundance: few
d_gene: -
v_gene: TRBV7-9
j_gene: TRBJ2-3

CDR3aa: CASSLVYAGGGKTQYF
CDR3nt: TGTGCCAGCAGTTTAGTGTACGCAGGGGGCGGGAAGACCCAGTACTTC
abundance: -
d_gene: TRBD1
v_gene: TRBV27
j_gene: TRBJ2-5

CDR3aa: CSVGRGVDEQYF
CDR3nt: TGCAGCGTTGGAAGGGGTGTCGACGAGCAGTACTTC
abundance: many
d_gene: -
v_gene: TRBV29-1
j_gene: TRBJ2-7

CDR3aa: CASSRSAKETQYF
CDR3nt: TGTGCCAGCAGCCGGAGCGCCAAAGAGACCCAGTACTTC
abundance: few
d_gene: -
v_gene: TRBV5-6
j_gene: TRBJ2-5

CDR3aa: CPAQQGLEQYF
CDR3nt: TGTCCCGCCCAACAGGGTTTAGAGCAGTATTTT
abundance: -
d_gene: -
v_gene: TRBV12-3/TRBV12-4
j_gene: TRBJ2-3

CDR3aa: CASSPRTNNYEQYF
CDR3nt: TGTGCCAGCAGCCCTCGGACCAACAACTACGAGCAGTACTTC
abundance: -
d_gene: -
v_gene: TRBV7-2
j_gene: TRBJ2-7

CDR3aa: CSVGGSVETQYF
CDR3nt: TGCAGCGTTGGGGGGAGCGTCGAGACCCAGTACTTC
abundance: -
d_gene: -
v_gene: TRBV29-1
j_gene: TRBJ2-5

CDR3aa: CASSPDFLAGALSEQFF
CDR3nt: TGTGCCAGCAGTCCCGACTTTTTGGCGGGAGCGCTAAGTGAGCAGTTCTTC
abundance: -
d_gene: TRBD2
v_gene: TRBV27
j_gene: TRBJ2-1

CDR3aa: CSAQGWPSGSLLNEQFF
CDR3nt: TGCAGCGCCCAAGGGTGGCCTAGCGGGAGCCTCCTCAATGAGCAGTTCTTC
abundance: few
d_gene: TRBD2
v_gene: TRBV29-1
j_gene: TRBJ2-1

CDR3aa: CASSPDSSAQFF
CDR3nt: TGTGCCAGCAGTCCGGACTCATCGGCCCAGTTCTTC
abundance: few
d_gene: -
v_gene: TRBV2
j_gene: TRBJ2-1

CDR3aa: CSAIRLAGVDEQFF
CDR3nt: TGCAGTGCTATAAGACTAGCGGGCGTGGATGAGCAGTTCTTC
abundance: many
d_gene: TRBD2
v_gene: TRBV20-1
j_gene: TRBJ2-1

CDR3aa: CSARPRAGERTTGELFF
CDR3nt: TGCAGTGCTAGACCCCGCGCCGGGGAGCGAACCACCGGGGAGCTGTTTTTT
abundance: many
d_gene: -
v_gene: TRBV20-1
j_gene: TRBJ2-2

CDR3aa: CSVSTGIAYEQYF
CDR3nt: TGCAGCGTGAGTACAGGGATCGCATACGAGCAGTACTTC
abundance: many
d_gene: -
v_gene: TRBV29-1
j_gene: TRBJ2-7

CDR3aa: CASSQDHVDRYSPLHF
CDR3nt: TGCGCCAGCAGCCAAGATCATGTGGATCGGTACTCACCCCTCCACTTT
abundance: -
d_gene: -
v_gene: TRBV4-1
j_gene: TRBJ1-6

CDR3aa: CSVEGLPRDEQFF
CDR3nt: TGCAGCGTGGAGGGACTTCCCCGGGATGAGCAGTTCTTC
abundance: few
d_gene: -
v_gene: TRBV29-1
j_gene: TRBJ2-1

CDR3aa: CASSQDPAGNYGYTF
CDR3nt: TGCGCCAGCAGCCAAGATCCCGCAGGGAACTATGGCTACACCTTC
abundance: many
d_gene: -
v_gene: TRBV4-1
j_gene: TRBJ1-2

CDR3aa: CASSYQGAREQYF
CDR3nt: TGCGCCAGCAGTTACCAGGGGGCCCGCGAGCAGTACTTC
abundance: few
d_gene: TRBD1
v_gene: TRBV5-1
j_gene: TRBJ2-7

CDR3aa: CAISDPSGSRETQYF
CDR3nt: TGTGCCATCAGTGACCCTAGCGGGAGCCGAGAGACCCAGTACTTC
abundance: many
d_gene: TRBD2
v_gene: TRBV10-3
j_gene: TRBJ2-5

CDR3aa: CASGRGGGTYNEQFF
CDR3nt: TGTGCCAGCGGCCGGGGTGGGGGAACCTACAATGAGCAGTTCTTC
abundance: -
d_gene: -
v_gene: TRBV18
j_gene: TRBJ2-1

CDR3aa: CAIRTDTINYGYTF
CDR3nt: TGTGCCATCAGAACAGACACAATTAACTATGGCTACACCTTC
abundance: few
d_gene: -
v_gene: TRBV10-3
j_gene: TRBJ1-2

CDR3aa: CSAESRPPDGNTQYF
CDR3nt: TGCAGTGCGGAGTCGAGACCCCCAGACGGGAATACGCAGTATTTT
abundance: -
d_gene: -
v_gene: TRBV20-1
j_gene: TRBJ2-3

CDR3aa: CASSQTENTEAFF
CDR3nt: TGTGCCAGCAGCCAAACAGAGAACACTGAAGCTTTCTTT
abundance: many
d_gene: -
v_gene: TRBV7-3
j_gene: TRBJ1-1

CDR3aa: CASSSPWASANYGYTF
CDR3nt: TGTGCCAGCAGCTCACCCTGGGCATCCGCTAACTATGGCTACACCTTC
abundance: -
d_gene: -
v_gene: TRBV7-9
j_gene: TRBJ1-2

CDR3aa: CASSALAGRGEQYF
CDR3nt: TGTGCCAGCAGCGCACTAGCGGGAAGAGGCGAGCAGTACTTC
abundance: many
d_gene: TRBD2
v_gene: TRBV7-2
j_gene: TRBJ2-7

CDR3aa: CSARTGDIQYF
CDR3nt: TGCAGTGCCCGGACCGGGGACATTCAGTACTTC
abundance: many
d_gene: -
v_gene: TRBV20-1
j_gene: TRBJ2-4

CDR3aa: CASTPGDDEKLFF
CDR3nt: TGCGCCAGCACTCCGGGGGATGATGAAAAACTGTTTTTT
abundance: many
d_gene: -
v_gene: TRBV5-1
j_gene: TRBJ1-4

CDR3aa: CASSWGQGTYEQYF
CDR3nt: TGCGCCAGCAGCTGGGGGCAGGGGACCTACGAGCAGTACTTC
abundance: few
d_gene: -
v_gene: TRBV5-1
j_gene: TRBJ2-7

CDR3aa: CASSQDLTSASYNEQFF
CDR3nt: TGCGCCAGCAGCCAAGACCTTACTAGCGCATCCTACAATGAGCAGTTCTTC
abundance: few
d_gene: TRBD2
v_gene: TRBV4-1
j_gene: TRBJ2-1

CDR3aa: CASSTEGNLGKQFF
CDR3nt: TGTGCCAGCAGCACCGAGGGTAACCTAGGGAAGCAGTTCTTC
abundance: many
d_gene: -
v_gene: TRBV6-1
j_gene: TRBJ2-1

CDR3aa: CASSVTGGVADTQYF
CDR3nt: TGTGCCAGCAGCGTGACAGGGGGAGTGGCAGATACGCAGTATTTT
abundance: -
d_gene: TRBD1
v_gene: TRBV7-8
j_gene: TRBJ2-3

CDR3aa: CSVRQGLGEKLFF
CDR3nt: TGCAGCGTACGACAGGGATTAGGAGAAAAACTGTTTTTT
abundance: few
d_gene: TRBD1
v_gene: TRBV29-1
j_gene: TRBJ1-4

CDR3aa: CASSVRLAGETQYF
CDR3nt: TGTGCCAGCAGTGTCAGACTAGCGGGTGAGACCCAGTACTTC
abundance: -
d_gene: TRBD2
v_gene: TRBV6-1
j_gene: TRBJ2-5

CDR3aa: CASSVNPSYEQYF
CDR3nt: TGTGCCAGCAGCGTAAACCCATCCTACGAGCAGTACTTC
abundance: few
d_gene: -
v_gene: TRBV9
j_gene: TRBJ2-7

CDR3aa: CASSYSADAVSYEQYF
CDR3nt: TGTGCCAGCAGTTACTCTGCGGACGCTGTATCCTACGAGCAGTACTTC
abundance: -
d_gene: -
v_gene: TRBV6-5
j_gene: TRBJ2-7

CDR3aa: CAPGHIITDTQYF
CDR3nt: TGTGCCCCGGGACACATCATCACAGATACGCAGTATTTT
abundance: few
d_gene: -
v_gene: TRBV2
j_gene: TRBJ2-3

CDR3aa: CASSPIYQETQYF
CDR3nt: TGTGCCAGCAGCCCGATATACCAAGAGACCCAGTACTTC
abundance: -
d_gene: -
v_gene: TRBV7-2
j_gene: TRBJ2-5

CDR3aa: CASSSRTGQGNEQFF
CDR3nt: TGCGCCAGCAGTTCCAGGACAGGACAGGGGAATGAGCAGTTCTTC
abundance: few
d_gene: TRBD1
v_gene: TRBV5-1
j_gene: TRBJ2-1

CDR3aa: CASSYGVAGELFF
CDR3nt: TGTGCCAGCAGTTACGGGGTTGCCGGGGAGCTGTTTTTT
abundance: many
d_gene: -
v_gene: TRBV6-5
j_gene: TRBJ2-2

CDR3aa: CASSFASPDTQYF
CDR3nt: TGCGCCAGCAGCTTTGCAAGCCCCGATACGCAGTATTTT
abundance: many
d_gene: -
v_gene: TRBV5-1
j_gene: TRBJ2-3

CDR3aa: CASSLRQGFRDEQFF
CDR3nt: TGCGCCAGCAGCTTGCGGCAGGGGTTCCGCGATGAGCAGTTCTTC
abundance: many
d_gene: -
v_gene: TRBV5-1
j_gene: TRBJ2-1

CDR3aa: CASSLAGGRRDEQFF
CDR3nt: TGCGCCAGCAGCTTGGCTGGCGGGAGGAGGGATGAGCAGTTCTTC
abundance: many
d_gene: TRBD2
v_gene: TRBV5-1
j_gene: TRBJ2-1

CDR3aa: CASSLRDRYTEAFF
CDR3nt: TGTGCCAGCAGCTTAAGGGACCGTTACACTGAAGCTTTCTTT
abundance: few
d_gene: -
v_gene: TRBV7-9
j_gene: TRBJ1-1

CDR3aa: CASSLEGAGGAHEQYF
CDR3nt: TGCGCCAGCAGCTTGGAGGGGGCCGGGGGGGCCCACGAGCAGTACTTC
abundance: many
d_gene: -
v_gene: TRBV5-1
j_gene: TRBJ2-7

CDR3aa: CASSLLAGGDEQFF
CDR3nt: TGTGCCAGCAGCCTCTTAGCGGGAGGTGATGAGCAGTTCTTC
abundance: many
d_gene: TRBD2
v_gene: TRBV7-9
j_gene: TRBJ2-1

CDR3aa: CSAGGGLAGGLFTDTQYF
CDR3nt: TGCAGTGCTGGCGGCGGACTAGCGGGAGGGCTGTTCACAGATACGCAGTATTTT
abundance: -
d_gene: TRBD2
v_gene: TRBV20-1
j_gene: TRBJ2-3